This TCR beta chain was documented in a study of blood T cell repertoires in COVID-19. Whole-study context: T cells, B-cell-depleted T cells, or PBMCs supplied cDNA or gDNA.

Per the original methods: Estimates of nucleated cell counts were drawn from the amplification of reference gene primers. Measured with immunoSEQ multiplex PCR; TCRdb has only the in-frame clones, and not every one. The D gene and trimming were derived from the DNA, and the V and J assignments and clone size from that table. The sample contains tens of thousands of clones, roughly 89% of which appear only once. The CDR3 contains 15 residues. Trimming stripped 5 bases from V and 0 bases from J, with 11 bases between. CDR1 is SGHVS and CDR2 is FQNEAQ in the germline V gene. This TCR was sampled from a man in his sixties with active COVID-19. Specimen: peripheral blood. The rearrangement links TRBV7-8 to TRBJ2-1; D may be TRBD2 (6 bases). The CDR3: CASSSSGNSYNEQFF. The DNA for the CDR3 is TGTGCCAGCAGCAGTAGCGGTAACTCCTACAATGAGCAGTTCTTC. The full variable domain, rest sourced from reference TRBV7-8 and TRBJ2-1, is GAGVSQSPRYKVAKRGQDVALRCDPISGHVSLFWYQQALGQGPEFLTYFQNEAQLDKSGLPSDRFFAERPEGSVSTLKIQRTQQEDSAVYLCASSSSGNSYNEQFFGPGTRLTVL.